What follows are 25 T cell receptor beta chains derived from one specimen sequenced in a study of CD4 T cells in relation to SARS-CoV-2 and coronaviruses. The protocol was immunoSEQ multiplex PCR, while the TCRdb copy is restricted to in-frame clones and leaves out a portion. The sample carries more than 25,000 clones, approximately 78% recorded once. The antigens of these receptors remain unknown. Unexposed donor CD4+ T cells date from about 2011-2018, before the COVID-19 pandemic. Isolation of CD4+ T cells took place after less than twelve days in culture. The source material was CD4+ T cells from PBMCs, cultured in vitro. All receptors come from a human donor in good health.

This chain uses TRBV30 with TRBJ1-5; 8 nucleotides match TRBD1. V shed 1 base and J 8 bases; nucleotides not matched to a gene: 7. Germline-derived CDR1 and CDR2 are GTSNPN and SVGIG (reference sequence). The CDR3 spans 14 residues. The CDR3 is CAWSAIQGGKPQHF. Here the CDR3 DNA reads TGTGCCTGGAGTGCGATACAGGGGGGGAAGCCCCAGCATTTT.

The chain recombines TRBV7-9 with TRBJ2-2; D unclear. The germline gives CDR1 SEHNR, CDR2 FQNEAQ (reference sequence). This CDR3 is built from 13 residues. Between the trimmed V and J ends, which lost 6 bases and 1 base, there was a span of 6 bases. The CDR3 coding sequence is TGTGCCAGCAGGATAGAGAACACCGGGGAGCTGTTTTTT. It encodes CASRIENTGELFF.

The chain links TRBV29-1 to TRBJ2-3; D uncertain. Trimming left V 7 bases short and J 1 base short, with 6 bases between. Germline CDR1 and CDR2: SQVTM and ANQGSEA. CDR3 length: 11 residues. CDR3 bases: TGCAGCGGCAGCGGCACAGATACGCAGTATTTT. It is translated as CSGSGTDTQYF.

The CDR3 sequence is CASRPGLAYEQYF. In DNA, the CDR3 is TGTGCCAGCAGGCCTGGACTCGCCTACGAGCAGTACTTC. The chain joins TRBV6-4 to TRBJ2-7, with TRBD2 as a possible D gene (5 bases). Trimming removed 6 bases at V and 2 bases at J, with 11 bases between. This CDR3 contains 13 residues. The germline V gene encodes CDR1 MRHNA and CDR2 SNTAGT.

The rearrangement links TRBV6-4 to TRBJ2-7; TRBD1 might be the D (6 bases). V was trimmed by 5 bases and J by 0 bases, leaving 26 bases between them. The CDR3 runs to 19 residues. CDR1 and CDR2 from the germline V gene are MRHNA and SNTAGT. The CDR3 bases are TGTGCCAGCAGTACCGCGCCCTGGGGGCCCCGGGACAACTCCTACGAGCAGTACTTC. Protein product: CASSTAPWGPRDNSYEQYF.

Only a few counts were recorded for this clone. V and J are TRBV27 and TRBJ2-7; TRBD2 matches 12 bases. The CDR3 has 17 amino acids. CDR1 and CDR2 from the germline V gene are MNHEY and SMNVEV (reference sequence). V was pared by 10 bases and J by 0 bases, with 13 bases of the junction left unmatched. As DNA, the CDR3 is TGTGCCACCGGGCGAAGGCTAGCGGGAGGGAGCTCCTACGAGCAGTACTTC. Translating gives CATGRRLAGGSSYEQYF.

The sample holds one count of this clone. This rearrangement joins TRBV7-8 to TRBJ2-7; 7 positions match TRBD1. J was trimmed by 5 bases and V by 5 bases; bases with no gene match: 9. The germline V gene encodes CDR1 SGHVS and CDR2 FQNEAQ. The CDR3 is 14 amino acids. This CDR3 reads CASSVNRGSDEQYF. CDR3 DNA: TGTGCCAGCAGCGTAAACAGGGGTTCGGACGAGCAGTACTTC.

The rearrangement links TRBV6-2 or TRBV6-3 to TRBJ2-2; possibly TRBD2 for D (7 bases). Germline V CDR1 and CDR2: MNHEY, SVGEGT. V was clipped by 6 bases and J by 4 bases, with 18 bases between them. This CDR3 region has 16 residues. As DNA, the CDR3 is TGTGCCAGCAGCCCTGGGGGGGGGCGCATCACCGGGGAGCTGTTTTTT. Protein sequence: CASSPGGGRITGELFF.

V and J are TRBV2 and TRBJ2-4; perhaps TRBD1 as D (5 bases). CDR3 length: 15 residues. The germline V gene encodes CDR1 SNHLY and CDR2 FYNNEI. Trimming removed 1 base at V and 0 bases at J, with 7 bases between. CDR3 in amino acids: CASSEGGLAKNIQYF. DNA for the CDR3: TGTGCCAGCAGTGAAGGGGGCCTAGCCAAAAACATTCAGTACTTC. The variable domain in full, completed from reference TRBV2 and TRBJ2-4, reads EPEVTQTPSHQVTQMGQEVILRCVPISNHLYFYWYRQILGQKVEFLVSFYNNEISEKSEIFDDQFSVERPDGSNFTLKIRSTKLEDSAMYFCASSEGGLAKNIQYFGAGTRLSVL.

The rearrangement uses TRBV7-3 and TRBJ2-1; TRBD2 agrees at 7 bases. Germline CDR1 and CDR2: SGHTA and FQGTGA. The CDR3 runs 16 residues. Trimming at V came to 1 base and at J to 1 base, leaving 4 bases not matched to a gene. CDR3 loop: CASSLRLAVSYNEQFF. The CDR3 DNA follows: TGTGCCAGCAGCTTAAGGCTAGCGGTTTCCTACAATGAGCAGTTCTTC.

The chain couples TRBV18 to TRBJ2-3; 11 bases map to TRBD2. This CDR3 is 17 amino acids long. Losses at the gene ends were 3 bases for V and 3 bases for J; bases not matched to a gene: 8. Germline-derived CDR1 and CDR2 are KGHSH and LQKENI. CDR3 in DNA: TGTGCCAGCTCACCGCAACTAGCGGGAGCGGGGACAGATACGCAGTATTTT. It codes for CASSPQLAGAGTDTQYF.

This clone was seen a single time. This chain connects TRBV5-8 to TRBJ2-7, with D possibly being TRBD1 or TRBD2 (5 bases each). The germline V and J ends were trimmed by 4 bases and 4 bases, with 12 bases remaining between them. Germline lookup yields CDR1 SGHTS and CDR2 YDEGEE. The CDR3 totals 13 residues. The CDR3 nucleotides read TGTGCCAGCAGCCCCGAGGGGAGATACGAGCAGTACTTC. Translating gives CASSPEGRYEQYF.

V is TRBV5-6 and J is TRBJ1-2; D is ambiguous. V gave up 3 bases and J gave up 3 bases, with 9 bases separating them. Germline V lookup: CDR1 SGHDT, CDR2 YYEEEE. The CDR3 sequence is 13 residues long. CDR3 loop: CASSSDTDYGYTF. Here the CDR3 DNA reads TGTGCCAGCAGCTCAGACACAGACTATGGCTACACCTTC.

Here the CDR3 DNA reads TGTGCCAGCAGCTTGGTGCTAGCTTCCTCCTACGAGCAGTACTTC. The encoded protein is CASSLVLASSYEQYF. The V and J genes are TRBV5-5 and TRBJ2-7; tentative D call: TRBD2 (5 bases). Germline V gives CDR1 SGHKS, CDR2 YYEKEE (reference sequence). The CDR3 spans 15 residues. The V end lost 0 bases, the J end lost 0 bases, and 10 bases lay between the germline ends.

The chain is built from TRBV24-1 and TRBJ2-7; 11 positions agree with TRBD2. The germline V gene has CDR1 KGHDR and CDR2 SFDVKD. The CDR3 spans 16 residues. Trimming cost V 3 bases and J 0 bases; bases outside gene matches: 3. The CDR3 nucleotides are TGTGCCACCAGTGATCACGGGACTAGCGGCTCCTACGAGCAGTACTTC. Encoded protein: CATSDHGTSGSYEQYF.

The chain uses TRBV12-3 or TRBV12-4 and TRBJ2-5; a possible D gene is TRBD2 (6 bases). V lost 6 bases to trimming and J lost 5 bases, with 13 bases between them. The CDR3 spans 13 residues. CDR3 DNA: TGTGCCAGCAGCCCCCCAGGAGGGGAGACCCAGTACTTC. Translated: CASSPPGGETQYF.

The chain couples TRBV5-1 to TRBJ2-7; 8 positions agree with TRBD2. V lost 5 bases to trimming and J lost 5 bases; unmatched junction nucleotides: 12. Germline V gene lookup returns CDR1 SGHRS and CDR2 YFSETQ. The CDR3 consists of 15 residues. In DNA form, the CDR3 reads TGCGCCAGCAGTTCAGCGGCGGGGGGTAGGGACGAGCAGTACTTC. Translated, it gives CASSSAAGGRDEQYF. The full variable domain, its missing parts supplied by reference TRBV5-1 and TRBJ2-7, is KAGVTQTPRYLIKTRGQQVTLSCSPISGHRSVSWYQQTPGQGLQFLFEYFSETQRNKGNFPGRFSGRQFSNSRSEMNVSTLELGDSALYLCASSSAAGGRDEQYFGPGTRLTVT.

The chain recombines TRBV9 with TRBJ1-6, with 10 bases that match TRBD1. CDR1 is SGDLS and CDR2 is YYNGEE in the germline V gene. V lost 5 bases to trimming and J lost 5 bases; unmatched junction nucleotides: 4. The CDR3 has 15 amino acids. CDR3 loop: CASRGQGKNNSPLHF. The CDR3 DNA reads as TGTGCCAGCAGGGGACAGGGGAAAAATAATTCACCCCTCCACTTT.

The CDR3: CASSLQTAMNTEAFF. In nucleotides, the CDR3 is TGTGCCAGCAGCTTACAGACAGCCATGAACACTGAAGCTTTCTTT. The rearrangement joins TRBV7-6 to TRBJ1-1, with TRBD1 as a possible D gene (5 bases). Germline assignment: CDR1 SGHVS and CDR2 FNYEAQ. The CDR3 contains 15 residues. Deletions cut 2 bases from V and 0 bases from J, with 10 bases between.

This chain links TRBV9 with TRBJ2-3, with 8 bases aligning to TRBD2. Germline loops: CDR1 SGDLS, CDR2 YYNGEE. Trimming cost V 5 bases and J 14 bases; bases outside gene matches: 13. This CDR3 spans 13 amino acids. CDR3 amino acids: CASSDLTGTSMYF. The CDR3 DNA sequence: TGTGCCAGCAGTGACCTGACCGGGACTAGTATGTATTTT.

CDR3 nucleotide sequence: TGCGCCAGCAGCTGGGGACAGGGGGGGTCTGAAGCTTTCTTT. It codes for CASSWGQGGSEAFF. The chain employs TRBV5-1 and TRBJ1-1; TRBD1 matches at 11 bases. Germline assignment: CDR1 SGHRS and CDR2 YFSETQ. V trimming: 3 bases; J trimming: 6 bases; junction bases outside the gene matches: 4. This CDR3 spans 14 amino acids.

The V gene is TRBV7-9, the J gene TRBJ2-5; D is undetermined. Germline CDR1 reads SEHNR; CDR2 reads FQNEAQ (reference sequence). Between the trimmed V and J ends, which lost 8 bases and 5 bases, there was a span of 12 bases. This CDR3 region has 12 residues. DNA of the CDR3: TGTGCCAGCGGCGTGACCCGGGAGACCCAGTACTTC. Protein: CASGVTRETQYF.

The V and J genes are TRBV28 and TRBJ1-3, with 7 bases identical to TRBD1. This CDR3 comprises 14 residues. Germline V gene data show CDR1 as MDHEN and CDR2 as SYDVKM. Trimming took 5 bases from V and 5 from J; bases not matched to a gene: 6. CDR3 loop: CASSQRGQRNTIYF. The CDR3 region has the DNA TGTGCCAGCAGTCAAAGGGGGCAGCGAAACACCATATATTTT.

The J gene is TRBJ2-5, the V gene TRBV20-1; D gene unclear. The CDR3 extends over 11 amino acids. Per germline, CDR1 DFQATT and CDR2 SNEGSKA (reference sequence). V was shortened by 2 bases and J by 6 bases, with 7 bases between the two germline ends. CDR3 residues: CSARLEKTQYF. The DNA for the CDR3 is TGCAGTGCTAGACTAGAGAAGACCCAGTACTTC.

CDR3 sequence reads: CASSVDRNSPLHF. The CDR3 bases are TGTGCCAGCAGCGTTGACAGGAATTCACCCCTCCACTTT. This chain links TRBV9 with TRBJ1-6, with D maybe TRBD1 (6 bases). Germline CDR1 and CDR2: SGDLS and YYNGEE. The CDR3 totals 13 residues. The ends were cut back, 2 bases at V and 7 bases at J, with 7 bases in the middle.